This T cell receptor (beta chain) is drawn from a study of regulatory T cells in long-lasting Graves disease (dated by TCRdb to the early 2020s). Turning to the overall study: In the newly diagnosed Graves' disease group, patients had been taking antithyroid drugs for less than 3 months. This study used TCR sequencing and RNA sequencing of peripheral blood to compare persistent Graves' disease patients against newly diagnosed Graves' disease patients. The study took place in China and was registered as a clinical trial. TCR sequencing covered approximately 13 persistent and about 20 newly diagnosed Graves' disease patients, some 33 samples in total.

Preparation of the library involved multiplex PCR. Sequencing used an Illumina HiSeq 4000. CDR3 regions were amplified by Arm-PCR with iRepertoire HTBI primers to construct TCR beta libraries. Before sequencing, the PCR products underwent gel purification. Per the original workflow: Gene usage analysis of CDR3 amino acid clonotypes relied on the 60 to 65 TRBV and 15 or so TRBJ segments identified across samples. COPE and FqMerger were used to merge filtered high-quality paired reads into contigs. BLAST was used to align contigs to IMGT TRBV, TRBD and TRBJ reference genes, and CDR3 was defined according to IMGT. Any clonotype with a frequency above 0.1% was classified as a highly expanded clone. Shannon entropy was used to measure repertoire diversity, and the Gini coefficient was used to measure V-J evenness. A clonotype found in more than one individual was treated as public. In-frame beta chains were kept once TCRdb had trimmed the public reads at Q25 with fastp and called clones with MiXCR. Each record represents a unique CDR3 protein, reported with the most common genes and DNA among its rows. TCRdb, not the original authors, processed these V and J calls. Counted in this sample were about 620,000 distinct CDR3 sequences; less than 20% of them appeared once. Of the sample, under 20% is held by the ten largest clones.

The germline V end is reduced by 6 bases and the J end by 3 bases; junction bases left unmatched: 9. The CDR3 sequence holds 15 residues, the cysteine and phenylalanine included. Left in the record is the CDR3 DNA by itself, 45 bases read in frame from the first base. The germline V gene (reference sequence) specifies MNHEY as CDR1 and SMNVEV as CDR2. General findings and caveats noted by the study authors: Peripheral blood alone was examined, since thyroid tissue, which constituted the primary lesion, could not be accessed. More public clonotypes were shared among persistent patients (under 3,000) than among newly diagnosed patients (roughly 960). The authors acknowledged the small sample size as a limitation that may reduce accuracy. Persistent Graves' disease patients showed lower TCR Shannon entropy and fewer highly expanded clones than newly diagnosed patients, suggesting clonal expansion. Sequencing and analysis were limited to the TCR beta chain. TRBV28, TRBJ1-2 and TRBJ2-5 were preferentially used in persistent disease, while TRBV20-1 and TRBJ2-1 were favored in newly diagnosed disease.

Regarding this clonotype: Its antigen specificity is not known. Base qualities are not at hand, and no much larger clone is one base apart.

What the time point label conveys for this sample: newly diagnosed GD, antithyroid drugs for less than 3 months. For both TCR sequencing and RNA sequencing, RNA was extracted from PBMCs in TRIzol. Graves' disease was diagnosed according to American Thyroid Association guidelines. Patients were recruited from an endocrinology department in Xi'an, China. From each patient, around 9.3 milliliters of peripheral blood was collected into an EDTA anticoagulant tube. Ficoll Paque Plus density gradient separation was used to isolate PBMCs, and no additional T cell sorting was done. An Agilent 2100 Bioanalyzer and agarose gel were used to check RNA quality, and a NanoDrop 2000 was used to measure RNA concentration. These data were also reused for a study on T cells in Graves' hyperthyroidism and ophthalmopathy. As that second study puts it: Stable Graves' hyperthyroidism was defined as no progression to ophthalmopathy during 18 months of follow-up. Hyperthyroidism patients were newly diagnosed, had a disease duration of under 2 months, and were aged 18 to 65 years. The study excluded patients with uncontrolled infections, other autoimmune diseases, pregnancy or lactation. Diagnoses relied on clinical symptoms, serum thyroxine and TRAb, thyroid ultrasound and orbital computed tomography. A first-round RT-PCR of the TCR CDR3 used the HTBI primer set with the Qiagen OneStep RT-PCR kit. Blood samples also contained most of the expanded thyroid clonotypes (frequency above 0.001), which suggests that blood repertoires may reflect thyroid immune responses. A 13 V-J signature model separated ophthalmopathy from stable hyperthyroidism, with around 90% sensitivity and roughly 81% specificity in cross-validation and 80%/75% in testing. In validation, the model predicted progression to ophthalmopathy a median of about 6.8 months before onset, with approximately 71% sensitivity and just under 75% specificity. TCR V-J signatures able to tell the groups apart were searched for in a discovery cohort of more than 90 patients, of whom 40 to 45 had Graves' ophthalmopathy and roughly 58 had stable Graves' hyperthyroidism. Whether ophthalmopathy could be predicted prospectively was tested in an independent validation cohort made up of 18 to 20 hyperthyroidism patients plus 17 patients who later progressed to ophthalmopathy. For training and testing, the 100 or so patients in the discovery cohort were randomly divided in a 7:3 ratio. In addition, the study compared T-cell repertoires in thyroid tissue and in blood from about 6 Graves' hyperthyroidism patients. After sampling, hyperthyroidism patients received methimazole starting at 30 mg daily, and ophthalmopathy patients received high-dose intravenous methylprednisolone. Libraries were constructed in a second round of multiplex PCR, after which size selection and purification were carried out. Sequencing of the libraries was done on an Illumina HiSeq2000 using paired-end 100 bp reads. SOAPnuke was used to process the raw data, throwing out any read that contained adapters or uncalled bases, had a mean Phred below 15, or lacked an exact constant-primer or identifier match. High-quality paired reads were merged using COPE v1.2.5, and each unique nucleotide sequence was defined as a clonotype. MiTCR v1.1 was used to align the clonotypes against IMGT TRBV, TRBD and TRBJ reference segments. Only V-J combinations with frequency above 0.0001, covering roughly 99% of repertoires, were analysed. The TCS score was defined as F50 (clonal expansion) divided by E x V (chaos), with BLOSUM62-based TCRdist calculated between CDR3 peptides within each V-J. Welch's t-statistics and random forest reduced fewer than 550 V-J features to under 15, which were used in a naive Bayes classifier (R e1071). Sample size was not statistically predetermined, and blinding of investigators to group allocation was not performed. The paper describes TCR Vbeta CDR3 sequencing of around 130 peripheral blood samples, made up of 43 ophthalmopathy patients, around 78 hyperthyroidism patients and some 17 progressor patients.

Recombination connected TRBV27 to TRBJ1-2; the central 8 bases match TRBD1. The source is a woman aged 25 to 39 with Graves disease. Donor details come from another sample of the same person, matched by shared clones. Sequenced material: peripheral blood mononuclear cells (PBMCs), taken at new diagnosis, from a patient treated with antithyroid drugs. The CDR3 region has the sequence CASRPNLDRDYGYTF. The DNA sequence is TGTGCCAGCAGACCCAACCTGGACAGGGACTATGGCTACACCTTC.